The 20 T cell receptor beta chains below were found in one sample sequenced in a study of T cell responses to AZD1222 COVID-19 vaccine. Assay: immunoSEQ multiplex PCR; the TCRdb copy retains only in-frame clones and omits some. The table lists 180,000 or so clones, about 89% of them singletons. The sample in question was peripheral blood, obtained on day 0 of AZD1222 vaccination. All receptors come from an adult in good health.

The chain carries TRBV4-2 and TRBJ1-1, with D tentatively TRBD1 (5 bases). Germline CDR1 and CDR2: LGHNA and YNFKEQ. Trimming took off 3 bases at V and 5 bases at J, with 19 bases between the two ends. The CDR3 contains 16 residues. The CDR3 is CASSQTNTGPWTEAFF. DNA of the CDR3: TGTGCCAGCAGCCAGACAAATACAGGCCCTTGGACTGAAGCTTTCTTT.

The V gene is TRBV5-1, the J gene TRBJ2-1, with a possible D match to TRBD2 (6 bases). V was clipped by 4 bases and J by 5 bases, with 16 bases between them. Germline V gene lookup returns CDR1 SGHRS and CDR2 YFSETQ. There are 15 residues in the CDR3. Here the CDR3 reads CASSQEGRTDNEQFF. The CDR3 DNA reads TGCGCCAGCAGCCAGGAGGGAAGAACAGACAATGAGCAGTTCTTC.

The J gene is TRBJ1-2, the V gene TRBV12-3 or TRBV12-4, with 8 positions matching TRBD1. This CDR3 contains 13 residues. J lost 8 bases, V lost 2 bases, and 4 bases had no gene match. The CDR3 DNA sequence: TGTGCCAGCAGTTTAAAGGGACAGGTGGGCTACACCTTC. Translating gives CASSLKGQVGYTF.

V gene TRBV6-1 combines with J gene TRBJ2-1; tentatively, D is TRBD1 (5 bases). Deletions cut 0 bases from V and 9 bases from J, with 18 bases between. The length of the CDR3 is 16 residues. In germline, CDR1 is MNHNS, CDR2 SASEGT. CDR3 DNA: TGTGCCAGCAGTGAAGCTCAGGGATGGGTCACAAGTGAGCAGTTCTTC. Protein sequence: CASSEAQGWVTSEQFF.

J is TRBJ2-7 and V is TRBV9; TRBD1 aligns across 7 bases. The V gene end was trimmed by 4 bases and the J gene end by 5 bases; junction bases not matched to a gene: 9. The CDR3 contains 14 residues. CDR1 and CDR2 from the germline V gene are SGDLS and YYNGEE. CDR3: CASSLRGQNNEQYF. CDR3 DNA: TGTGCCAGCAGCCTAAGGGGGCAGAACAACGAGCAGTACTTC.

This clone was seen just once. The V call is TRBV7-2, the J call TRBJ1-2; TRBD1 might be the D (5 bases). The CDR3 covers 15 residues. CDR1 SGHTA and CDR2 FQGNSA come from the germline V gene. Trimming took off 7 bases at V and 4 bases at J, with 19 bases between the two ends. The CDR3, as DNA: TGTGCCAGCAACCAGAAGGGGCATTCACTCTATGGCTACACCTTC. Translated, it gives CASNQKGHSLYGYTF.

This chain joins TRBV5-4 and TRBJ1-6; D remains ambiguous. Germline assignment: CDR1 SGHNT and CDR2 YYREEE (reference sequence). Trimming took 0 bases from V and 7 from J, leaving 5 bases between them. The CDR3 contains 13 residues. The CDR3 nucleotides read TGTGCCAGCAGCTTGGTGGAAAATTCACCCCTCCACTTT. It codes for CASSLVENSPLHF.

This sequence joins TRBV14 and TRBJ2-7; 8 positions agree with TRBD2. Germline V gene lookup returns CDR1 SGHDN and CDR2 FVKESK. The trim removed 5 bases at V and 6 bases at J, leaving 9 bases unmatched. The CDR3 extends over 14 amino acids. CDR3 nucleotides: TGTGCCAGCAGCGGCCTAGGTACTAGCGGCGAGCAGTACTTC. Protein product: CASSGLGTSGEQYF. The whole variable domain, filled in from reference TRBV14 and TRBJ2-7, reads EAGVTQFPSHSVIEKGQTVTLRCDPISGHDNLYWYRRVMGKEIKFLLHFVKESKQDESGMPNNRFLAERTGGTYSTLKVQPAELEDSGVYFCASSGLGTSGEQYFGPGTRLTVT.

The V call is TRBV9, the J call TRBJ1-3; D call uncertain. The V end lost 0 bases, the J end lost 4 bases, and 11 bases lay between the germline ends. The CDR3 covers 15 residues. Germline loops: CDR1 SGDLS, CDR2 YYNGEE. The CDR3 is CASSVGSRSGNTIYF. In DNA, the CDR3 is TGTGCCAGCAGCGTAGGGTCCAGGTCCGGAAACACCATATATTTT.

This clone was detected only a few times. V usage is TRBV30 and J usage is TRBJ1-5, with 9 bases fitting TRBD1. The trim removed 6 bases at V and 5 bases at J, leaving 14 bases unmatched. Germline V gene lookup returns CDR1 GTSNPN and CDR2 SVGIG (reference sequence). This CDR3 is built from 16 residues. CDR3 sequence (DNA): TGTGCCTGCAAACCTCGCCGGGACAGGGTGGATCAGCCCCAGCATTTT. Protein product: CACKPRRDRVDQPQHF.

V and J are TRBV10-3 and TRBJ2-3, with no clear D. The V gene's germline CDR1 is ENHRY and CDR2 SYGVKD. This CDR3 is built from 13 residues. The germline V and J ends were trimmed by 3 bases and 2 bases, with 6 bases remaining between them. CDR3 DNA: TGTGCCATCAGTGACAGAAACACAGATACGCAGTATTTT. Translation: CAISDRNTDTQYF.

This chain uses TRBV7-2 with TRBJ1-4; 7 bases are shared with TRBD1. This CDR3 has 15 residues. Trimming removed 5 bases from V and 5 bases from J; junction bases left unmatched: 8. Germline loops: CDR1 SGHTA, CDR2 FQGNSA. The CDR3 DNA sequence: TGTGCCAGCAGCCTACGGGCGACAGGGAATGAAAAACTGTTTTTT. Residues: CASSLRATGNEKLFF.

Details on this clone: This sample also contains other DNA sequences that code for the same CDR3. CDR3 sequence (DNA): TGCGCCAGCAGCCTCGACGGCACCGGCAATCAGCCCCAGCATTTT. This translates into CASSLDGTGNQPQHF. This chain joins TRBV5-1 and TRBJ1-5; D remains ambiguous. Germline values: CDR1 SGHRS, CDR2 YFSETQ. Trimming removed 4 bases from V and 2 bases from J, with 13 bases in between. This CDR3 is 15 amino acids long.

The genes are TRBV28 and TRBJ1-3, with D possibly being TRBD1 (5 bases). Between the trimmed V and J ends, which lost 7 bases and 0 bases, there was a span of 10 bases. CDR1 and CDR2 (germline): MDHEN, SYDVKM. The CDR3 is 14 amino acids. The CDR3 is CASTGKSSGNTIYF. The CDR3 DNA reads TGTGCCAGCACAGGGAAGAGCTCTGGAAACACCATATATTTT.

This chain uses TRBV6-1 with TRBJ1-5; D ambiguous. This CDR3 has 16 residues. The V gene lost 4 bases and the J gene lost 1 base, with 14 bases spanning the gap. The germline V gene has CDR1 MNHNS and CDR2 SASEGT. This chain's CDR3 is CASSAPAGFSNQPQHF. The CDR3 DNA sequence: TGTGCCAGCAGTGCTCCCGCGGGGTTCAGCAATCAGCCCCAGCATTTT.

CDR3 residues: CSVNRVGGYTF. In DNA form, the CDR3 reads TGCAGCGTGAACAGGGTTGGTGGCTACACCTTC. The rearrangement uses TRBV29-1 and TRBJ1-2; D is possibly TRBD1 (6 bases). CDR3 length: 11 residues. Looked up from germline, CDR1 is SQVTM and CDR2 is ANQGSEA. Trimming pared 6 bases from V and 7 bases from J, leaving 12 bases between.

V usage is TRBV11-2 and J usage is TRBJ2-7; 7 positions agree with TRBD2. The germline gives CDR1 SGHAT, CDR2 FQNNGV. The CDR3 is 15 residues long. The V gene end was trimmed by 6 bases and the J gene end by 4 bases; junction bases not matched to a gene: 12. The CDR3 loop reads CASSPTWREGYEQYF. The CDR3 bases are TGTGCCAGCAGTCCTACTTGGAGGGAGGGATACGAGCAGTACTTC. The full variable domain, its missing parts supplied by reference TRBV11-2 and TRBJ2-7, is EAGVAQSPRYKIIEKRQSVAFWCNPISGHATLYWYQQILGQGPKLLIQFQNNGVVDDSQLPKDRFSAERLKGVDSTLKIQPAKLEDSAVYLCASSPTWREGYEQYFGPGTRLTVT.

This chain connects TRBV28 to TRBJ2-7, with D possibly matching TRBD2 (6 bases). V was shortened by 3 bases and J by 2 bases, with 11 bases between the two germline ends. The CDR3 contains 14 residues. Germline CDR1 is MDHEN and CDR2 is SYDVKM. The CDR3 sequence: CASSFGGNAYEQYF. DNA of the CDR3: TGTGCCAGCAGTTTCGGGGGTAACGCCTACGAGCAGTACTTC.

The chain carries TRBV30 and TRBJ1-1, with D hard to call. Germline loops: CDR1 GTSNPN, CDR2 SVGIG (reference sequence). There are 11 residues in the CDR3. V was shortened by 4 bases and J by 0 bases, with 3 bases between the two germline ends. In DNA form, the CDR3 reads TGTGCCTGGAATGTGAACACTGAAGCTTTCTTT. Its translation is CAWNVNTEAFF.

The chain combines TRBV15 with TRBJ1-2; D remains ambiguous. The CDR3 is 15 amino acids. Trimming removed 0 bases from V and 6 bases from J, with 14 bases in between. Germline CDR1 LNHNV, CDR2 YYDKDF (reference sequence). CDR3 protein: CATSRENSPIDGYTF. DNA of the CDR3: TGTGCCACCAGCAGAGAAAACAGTCCTATCGATGGCTACACCTTC.